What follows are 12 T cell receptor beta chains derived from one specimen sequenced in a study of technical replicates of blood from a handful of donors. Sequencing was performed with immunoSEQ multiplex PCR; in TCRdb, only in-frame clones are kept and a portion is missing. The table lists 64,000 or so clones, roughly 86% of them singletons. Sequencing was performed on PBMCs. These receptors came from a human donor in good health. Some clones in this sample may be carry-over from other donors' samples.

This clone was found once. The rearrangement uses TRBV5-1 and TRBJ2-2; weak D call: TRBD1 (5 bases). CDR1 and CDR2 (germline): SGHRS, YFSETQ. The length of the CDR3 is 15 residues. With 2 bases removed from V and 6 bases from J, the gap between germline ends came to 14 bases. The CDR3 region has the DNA TGCGCCAGCAGCTTCGAATCAGGGCGTCCCGGGGAGCTGTTTTTT. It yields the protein CASSFESGRPGELFF.

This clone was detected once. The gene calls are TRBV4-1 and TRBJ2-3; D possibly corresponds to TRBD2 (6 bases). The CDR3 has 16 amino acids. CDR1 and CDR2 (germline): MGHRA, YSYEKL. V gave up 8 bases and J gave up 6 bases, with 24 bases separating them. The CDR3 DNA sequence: TGCGCCAGCCGGATTGAACTAGCAAGAGGCGGCGATACGCAGTATTTT. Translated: CASRIELARGGDTQYF.

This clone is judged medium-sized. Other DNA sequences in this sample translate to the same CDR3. The CDR3 coding sequence is TGCGCCAGCAGCCCGGCCGGGGGGTACACTGAAGCTTTCTTT. It codes for CASSPAGGYTEAFF. The V call is TRBV5-1, the J call TRBJ1-1; D may be TRBD1 (5 bases). Trimming took 4 bases from V and 3 from J, leaving 13 bases between them. The length of the CDR3 is 14 residues. The germline V gene has CDR1 SGHRS and CDR2 YFSETQ.

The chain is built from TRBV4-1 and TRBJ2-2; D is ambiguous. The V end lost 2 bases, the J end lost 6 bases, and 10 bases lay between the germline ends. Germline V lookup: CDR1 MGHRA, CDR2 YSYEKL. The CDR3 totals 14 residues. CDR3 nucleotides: TGCGCCAGCAGCCAACTAGTTAGGTCCGGGGAGCTGTTTTTT. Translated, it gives CASSQLVRSGELFF.

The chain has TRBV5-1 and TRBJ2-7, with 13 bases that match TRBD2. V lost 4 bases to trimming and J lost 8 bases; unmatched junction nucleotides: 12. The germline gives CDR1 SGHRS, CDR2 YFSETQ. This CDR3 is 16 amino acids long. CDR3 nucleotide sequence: TGCGCCAGCAGCCCTGGGACTAGCGGGGCCCTGACTAAGCAGTACTTC. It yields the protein CASSPGTSGALTKQYF.

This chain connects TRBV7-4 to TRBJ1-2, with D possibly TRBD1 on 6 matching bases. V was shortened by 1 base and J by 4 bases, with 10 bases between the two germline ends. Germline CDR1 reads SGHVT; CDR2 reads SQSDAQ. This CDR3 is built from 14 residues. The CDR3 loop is CASSLGTEIYGYTF. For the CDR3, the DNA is TGTGCCAGCAGCTTAGGGACAGAGATCTATGGCTACACCTTC.

The CDR3: CASSLKDRASSYNEQFF. Here the CDR3 DNA reads TGTGCCAGCAGCCTAAAAGACAGGGCAAGCTCCTACAATGAGCAGTTCTTC. This chain uses TRBV7-3 with TRBJ2-1, with 7 bases lining up with TRBD1. The germline V gene encodes CDR1 SGHTA and CDR2 FQGTGA. The CDR3 covers 17 residues. The trim removed 5 bases at V and 0 bases at J, leaving 10 bases unmatched.

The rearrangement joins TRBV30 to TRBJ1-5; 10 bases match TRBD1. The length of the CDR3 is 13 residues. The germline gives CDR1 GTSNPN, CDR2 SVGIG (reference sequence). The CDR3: CASGTGGNQPQHF. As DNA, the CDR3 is TGTGCTAGCGGGACAGGGGGCAATCAGCCCCAGCATTTT. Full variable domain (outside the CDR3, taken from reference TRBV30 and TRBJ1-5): SQTIHQWPATLVQPVGSPLSLECTVEGTSNPNLYWYRQAAGRGLQLLFYSVGIGQISSEVPQNLSASRPQDRQFILSSKKLLLSDSGFYLCASGTGGNQPQHFGDGTRLSIL.

The DNA for the CDR3 is TGTGCCAGCAAGCTTTGGTTAGGGAGCGATGAGCAGTTCTTC. Translated, it gives CASKLWLGSDEQFF. The chain couples TRBV7-2 to TRBJ2-1, with D tentatively TRBD2 (5 bases). Germline CDR1 and CDR2: SGHTA and FQGNSA. V was cut by 7 bases and J by 8 bases, with 18 bases left in between. The CDR3 sequence is 14 residues long.

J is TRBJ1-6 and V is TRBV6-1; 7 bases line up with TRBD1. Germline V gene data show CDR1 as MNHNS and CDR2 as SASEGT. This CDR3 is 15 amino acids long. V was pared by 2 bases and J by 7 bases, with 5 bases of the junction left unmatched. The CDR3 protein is CASSELGQSNSPLHF. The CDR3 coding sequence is TGTGCCAGCAGTGAATTGGGACAGTCAAATTCACCCCTCCACTTT.

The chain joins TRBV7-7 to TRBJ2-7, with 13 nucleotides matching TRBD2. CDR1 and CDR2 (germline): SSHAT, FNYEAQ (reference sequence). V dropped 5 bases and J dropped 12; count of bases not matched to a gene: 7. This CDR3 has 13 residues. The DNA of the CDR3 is TGTGCCAGCAGCCAGGGACTAGCGGGAAGGCGGTACTTC. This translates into CASSQGLAGRRYF.

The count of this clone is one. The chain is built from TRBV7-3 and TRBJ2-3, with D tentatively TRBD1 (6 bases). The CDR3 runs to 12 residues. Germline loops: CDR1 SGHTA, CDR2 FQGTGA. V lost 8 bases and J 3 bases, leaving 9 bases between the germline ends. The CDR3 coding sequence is TGTGCCAGCTCTAGGGGGACAGATACGCAGTATTTT. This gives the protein CASSRGTDTQYF.